These T cell receptor beta chains were read from a single sample in a study of regulatory T cells in long-lasting Graves disease. Each CDR3 protein is one row after TCRdb ran MiXCR on the multiplex PCR reads. The table lists hundreds of thousands of distinct CDR3 sequences, around 15% of them singletons. The material sequenced was peripheral blood mononuclear cells (PBMCs), taken at new diagnosis, from a patient treated with antithyroid drugs. The receptors here all came from a female donor with Graves disease. Each CDR3 is given with its conserved first and last residue. D genes are given only for firm matches.

v_gene: TRBV7-9; j_gene: TRBJ1-2; d_gene: -; CDR3aa: CASSLGTVESNYGYTF
v_gene: TRBV4-1; j_gene: TRBJ1-1; d_gene: -; CDR3aa: CASSLPQVNTEAFF
v_gene: TRBV12-5; j_gene: TRBJ1-3; d_gene: -; CDR3aa: CASGRHAECGGNTIYF
v_gene: TRBV28; j_gene: TRBJ2-1; d_gene: -; CDR3aa: CASSFPAGTDNEQFF
v_gene: TRBV27; j_gene: TRBJ1-1; d_gene: -; CDR3aa: CASSTYRNTEAFF
v_gene: TRBV2; j_gene: TRBJ1-3; d_gene: -; CDR3aa: CASSTGTMENTIYF
v_gene: TRBV14; j_gene: TRBJ1-2; d_gene: -; CDR3aa: CASSQAVSYGYTF
v_gene: TRBV30; j_gene: TRBJ2-7; d_gene: -; CDR3aa: CAWTRPPYEQYF
v_gene: TRBV7-8; j_gene: TRBJ2-1; d_gene: -; CDR3aa: CASSLFWGNEQFF
v_gene: TRBV6-4; j_gene: TRBJ2-3; d_gene: -; CDR3aa: CASSHGSADTQYF
v_gene: TRBV2; j_gene: TRBJ2-1; d_gene: -; CDR3aa: CANGTVSYNEQFF
v_gene: TRBV11-3; j_gene: TRBJ2-1; d_gene: -; CDR3aa: CASGRTAYNEQFF
v_gene: TRBV4-1; j_gene: TRBJ1-5; d_gene: TRBD1; CDR3aa: CASSLGQGVDQPQHF
v_gene: TRBV6-1; j_gene: TRBJ1-1; d_gene: -; CDR3aa: CASTEYEWTNTEAFF
v_gene: TRBV10-3; j_gene: TRBJ2-7; d_gene: -; CDR3aa: CAISESGTPTYEQYF
v_gene: TRBV6-1; j_gene: TRBJ1-1; d_gene: TRBD1; CDR3aa: CASSRDRESEAFF
v_gene: TRBV5-1; j_gene: TRBJ2-1; d_gene: -; CDR3aa: CASSLGRWQFF
v_gene: TRBV10-3; j_gene: TRBJ2-3; d_gene: TRBD2; CDR3aa: CAISKTSGGATDTQYF
v_gene: TRBV7-9; j_gene: TRBJ2-7; d_gene: TRBD2; CDR3aa: CASSSTGLAGSIYEQYF
v_gene: TRBV9; j_gene: TRBJ1-3; d_gene: -; CDR3aa: CASSVTTGNTIYF
v_gene: TRBV15; j_gene: TRBJ2-3; d_gene: TRBD2; CDR3aa: CATSSGLAGLSDTQYF
v_gene: TRBV7-9; j_gene: TRBJ2-2; d_gene: -; CDR3aa: CATNTGELFF
v_gene: TRBV29-1; j_gene: TRBJ1-4; d_gene: -; CDR3aa: CSVAVGQSSEKLFF
v_gene: TRBV11-2; j_gene: TRBJ2-7; d_gene: -; CDR3aa: CASSWGYEQYF
v_gene: TRBV5-1; j_gene: TRBJ1-5; d_gene: -; CDR3aa: CASSLTGPDGYSNQPQHF
v_gene: TRBV7-9; j_gene: TRBJ1-1; d_gene: -; CDR3aa: CASSLVSGREAFF
v_gene: TRBV7-3; j_gene: TRBJ2-7; d_gene: -; CDR3aa: CASSPESGASYEQYF
v_gene: TRBV6-2/TRBV6-3; j_gene: TRBJ2-1; d_gene: -; CDR3aa: CASSKGQKTAVEQFF
v_gene: TRBV24-1; j_gene: TRBJ2-1; d_gene: TRBD1; CDR3aa: CATSDTGQGREDEQFF
v_gene: TRBV12-3/TRBV12-4; j_gene: TRBJ1-5; d_gene: -; CDR3aa: CASSLWQGFNQPQHF
v_gene: TRBV11-2; j_gene: TRBJ2-7; d_gene: -; CDR3aa: CASSLNPTAYEQYF
v_gene: TRBV20-1; j_gene: TRBJ2-5; d_gene: TRBD2; CDR3aa: CSVGLAGETQYF
v_gene: TRBV6-1; j_gene: TRBJ2-5; d_gene: TRBD1; CDR3aa: CASETGGLTQYF
v_gene: TRBV20-1; j_gene: TRBJ2-4; d_gene: TRBD2; CDR3aa: CSARVGSGENIQYF
v_gene: TRBV12-3/TRBV12-4; j_gene: TRBJ2-6; d_gene: -; CDR3aa: CASTLGSGANVLTF
v_gene: TRBV7-9; j_gene: TRBJ2-1; d_gene: -; CDR3aa: CASTPGLESSEQFF
v_gene: TRBV3-1; j_gene: TRBJ1-3; d_gene: TRBD1; CDR3aa: CASSLTDRAGNTIYF
v_gene: TRBV2; j_gene: TRBJ1-1; d_gene: -; CDR3aa: CASRWGSTEAFF
v_gene: TRBV28; j_gene: TRBJ2-7; d_gene: TRBD2; CDR3aa: CASRETSGTYEQYF
v_gene: TRBV11-2; j_gene: TRBJ1-4; d_gene: -; CDR3aa: CASKLGQTTNEKLFF
v_gene: TRBV7-8; j_gene: TRBJ1-2; d_gene: -; CDR3aa: CASSLDRIRIATSNYGYTF
v_gene: TRBV28; j_gene: TRBJ1-5; d_gene: -; CDR3aa: CASSLPLNQPQHF
v_gene: TRBV7-2; j_gene: TRBJ2-3; d_gene: TRBD1; CDR3aa: CASSSSGQGSDTQYF
v_gene: TRBV2; j_gene: TRBJ2-1; d_gene: -; CDR3aa: CASRPAGTVSYNEQFF
v_gene: TRBV12-3/TRBV12-4; j_gene: TRBJ2-3; d_gene: -; CDR3aa: CASLADTQYF
v_gene: TRBV28; j_gene: TRBJ2-7; d_gene: TRBD2; CDR3aa: CASSSTSGRGEQYF
v_gene: TRBV7-6; j_gene: TRBJ1-2; d_gene: TRBD1; CDR3aa: CASSLGTGGGGYTF
v_gene: TRBV3-1; j_gene: TRBJ2-1; d_gene: TRBD2; CDR3aa: CASSQDPSGRYNEQFF
v_gene: TRBV6-1; j_gene: TRBJ1-5; d_gene: -; CDR3aa: CASRGRGPSSSQPQHF
v_gene: TRBV28; j_gene: TRBJ1-3; d_gene: -; CDR3aa: CASSLWSSNSGNTIYF
v_gene: TRBV5-5; j_gene: TRBJ2-4; d_gene: -; CDR3aa: CASSLGGVAGLLAKNIQYF
v_gene: TRBV30; j_gene: TRBJ1-5; d_gene: -; CDR3aa: CAWSQGRSNQPQHF
v_gene: TRBV4-3; j_gene: TRBJ2-1; d_gene: TRBD2; CDR3aa: CASSQEKDWLAGGPVYNEQFF
v_gene: TRBV12-3/TRBV12-4; j_gene: TRBJ1-1; d_gene: -; CDR3aa: CASSRTGTKGTEAFF
v_gene: TRBV20-1; j_gene: TRBJ2-3; d_gene: TRBD2; CDR3aa: CSAERDAVDTQYF